These 25 T cell receptor beta chains were sequenced from one sample in a study of T cell responses to AZD1222 COVID-19 vaccine. Libraries were prepared by immunoSEQ multiplex PCR; TCRdb keeps only in-frame clonotypes and omits some of them. The sample carries about 110,000 clones, roughly 87% recorded once. This specimen was peripheral blood, taken on day 0 of AZD1222 vaccination. The receptors were sampled from an adult in good health.

This sequence joins TRBV24-1 and TRBJ1-1; D perhaps matches TRBD1 (5 bases). Trimming pared 2 bases from V and 0 bases from J, leaving 12 bases between. Germline V lookup: CDR1 KGHDR, CDR2 SFDVKD. CDR3 size: 16 residues. CDR3 region: CATSDSRTGVNTEAFF. CDR3 in DNA: TGTGCCACCAGTGATTCTCGGACGGGGGTGAACACTGAAGCTTTCTTT.

The CDR3 nucleotides are TGCAGTCGGCTAAAGGGCTACACCTTC. It translates to CSRLKGYTF. V usage is TRBV20-1 and J usage is TRBJ1-2; D unresolved. The V end was cut by 8 bases, the J end by 8 bases, with 9 bases between. The CDR3 covers 9 residues. The germline gives CDR1 DFQATT, CDR2 SNEGSKA (reference sequence).

The chain recombines TRBV9 with TRBJ2-1, with D perhaps assigned TRBD1 or TRBD2 (5 bases each). The CDR3 consists of 13 residues. The ends were cut back, 4 bases at V and 5 bases at J, with 10 bases in the middle. CDR1 is SGDLS, CDR2 YYNGEE, per germline. The CDR3 loop reads CASSTRGDNEQFF. CDR3 coding DNA: TGTGCCAGCAGCACCAGAGGGGACAATGAGCAGTTCTTC.

The J gene is TRBJ1-4, the V gene TRBV30; TRBD1 matches 12 bases. The V and J ends lost 8 bases and 1 base, in that order; junction bases with no gene match: 8. Germline CDR1 reads GTSNPN; CDR2 reads SVGIG (reference sequence). There are 16 residues in the CDR3. This CDR3 reads CAGKGQGARTNEKLFF. CDR3 bases: TGTGCCGGAAAGGGACAGGGGGCTCGAACTAATGAAAAACTGTTTTTT.

CDR3 loop: CASSRPGLNTEAFF. The CDR3 DNA reads as TGTGCCAGCAGCCGCCCGGGACTGAACACTGAAGCTTTCTTT. The chain recombines TRBV27 with TRBJ1-1, with D perhaps TRBD1 (5 bases). The CDR3 consists of 14 residues. CDR1 is MNHEY and CDR2 is SMNVEV in the germline V gene (reference sequence). Between the trimmed V and J ends, which lost 6 bases and 0 bases, there was a span of 11 bases.

This sequence joins TRBV7-2 and TRBJ1-5; D gene unclear. The V and J ends lost 1 base and 0 bases respectively, with 7 bases between them. This CDR3 has 15 residues. CDR1 SGHTA and CDR2 FQGNSA come from the germline V gene. CDR3 sequence (DNA): TGTGCCAGCAGCTTAGGGGTGTATAGCAATCAGCCCCAGCATTTT. It translates to CASSLGVYSNQPQHF.

This clone was counted a few times. The gene calls are TRBV5-1 and TRBJ2-6; TRBD1 is a possible D gene (5 bases). The V gene's germline CDR1 is SGHRS and CDR2 YFSETQ. Trimming cost V 4 bases and J 4 bases, with 12 bases left between them. There are 15 residues in the CDR3. The CDR3 DNA reads as TGCGCCAGCAGCCTCAGGGTCGCCGGGGCCAACGTCCTGACTTTC. Translation: CASSLRVAGANVLTF.

This rearrangement joins TRBV1 to TRBJ1-5; the D call of TRBD1 is as the table states it, not checked on the DNA. TRBV1 is a documented pseudogene. This CDR3 has 17 residues. In DNA form, the CDR3 reads TGCACCAGCAGCCTACTCGGTGGGACAGGGACATGTCAGCCCCAGCATTTT. Translating it yields CTSSLLGGTGTCQPQHF.

The CDR3 here is CASSPREGNQPQHF. The DNA of the CDR3 is TGTGCCAGCAGTCCTCGGGAGGGCAATCAGCCCCAGCATTTT. The V and J genes are TRBV6-5 and TRBJ1-5; D remains ambiguous. The CDR3 totals 14 residues. Per the germline V gene, CDR1 is MNHEY and CDR2 is SVGAGI. V gave up 5 bases and J gave up 2 bases, with 10 bases separating them.

The chain combines TRBV5-1 with TRBJ2-2, with 14 nucleotides matching TRBD2. The germline V gene encodes CDR1 SGHRS and CDR2 YFSETQ. The V segment lost 0 bases and the J segment 1 base; nucleotides outside the gene matches: 2. The CDR3 has 18 residues. The CDR3 spells CASSLAGTSGGNTGELFF. CDR3 bases: TGCGCCAGCAGCTTGGCTGGGACTAGCGGGGGGAACACCGGGGAGCTGTTTTTT.

This clone occurred a few times. The V gene is TRBV2, the J gene TRBJ2-3; 7 bases are shared with TRBD2. This CDR3 spans 15 amino acids. Germline V gene lookup returns CDR1 SNHLY and CDR2 FYNNEI. Trimming at V came to 4 bases and at J to 0 bases, leaving 4 bases not matched to a gene. The CDR3 here is CASSVSGVSTDTQYF. The CDR3 DNA reads TGTGCCAGCAGTGTGAGCGGGGTGAGCACAGATACGCAGTATTTT.

The genes are TRBV7-2 and TRBJ2-3; the match to TRBD2 covers 15 bases. Germline V gene sequence: CDR1 SGHTA, CDR2 FQGNSA. The CDR3 runs 17 residues. V trimming: 2 bases; J trimming: 5 bases; junction bases outside the gene matches: 5. CDR3 loop: CASSLRTSGGAIDTQYF. The CDR3 DNA reads as TGTGCCAGCAGCTTACGGACTAGCGGGGGGGCAATAGATACGCAGTATTTT.

The gene calls are TRBV4-1 and TRBJ1-5; D not certain. The germline V and J ends were trimmed by 1 base and 3 bases, with 13 bases remaining between them. The CDR3 consists of 16 residues. Germline-derived CDR1 and CDR2 are MGHRA and YSYEKL. The CDR3 protein is CASSQGVQTYNQPQHF. Written as DNA, the CDR3 is TGCGCCAGCAGCCAAGGGGTCCAGACCTACAATCAGCCCCAGCATTTT.

This chain joins TRBV3-1 (or the pseudogene TRBV3-2) and TRBJ2-5; tentatively, D is TRBD2 (6 bases). This CDR3 is built from 15 residues. Trimming shortened V by 1 base and J by 7 bases, and 16 bases separated the two germline ends. Looked up from germline, CDR1 is LGHDT and CDR2 is YNNKEL (reference sequence). The chain's CDR3 is CASSQGVSGTGTQYF. The CDR3 nucleotides read TGTGCCAGCAGCCAAGGGGTTAGCGGTACTGGGACCCAGTACTTC.

V usage is TRBV5-5 and J usage is TRBJ1-1, with D maybe TRBD1 (6 bases). The CDR3 runs 15 residues. CDR1 and CDR2 (germline): SGHKS, YYEKEE (reference sequence). V was clipped by 5 bases and J by 4 bases, with 18 bases between them. This CDR3 reads CASRSTLTGITEAFF. The CDR3 coding sequence is TGTGCCAGCAGGTCAACCTTAACAGGGATCACTGAAGCTTTCTTT.

The rearrangement links TRBV6-5 to TRBJ2-1, with TRBD1 identical over 8 bases. V lost 6 bases to trimming and J lost 8 bases; unmatched junction nucleotides: 12. The CDR3 length is 15 residues. Germline CDR1 is MNHEY and CDR2 is SVGAGI. In DNA, the CDR3 is TGTGCCAGCAGGACCCGGCAGGGGGCTGTGGATGAGCAGTTCTTC. Translating it yields CASRTRQGAVDEQFF.

The V and J genes are TRBV25-1 and TRBJ1-1; D gene unclear. This CDR3 contains 13 residues. Germline CDR1 reads MGHDK; CDR2 reads SYGVNS. V gave up 2 bases and J gave up 3 bases, with 7 bases separating them. Here the CDR3 DNA reads TGTGCCAGCAGTGAACGCGGGTACACTGAAGCTTTCTTT. Its protein product is CASSERGYTEAFF. Full variable domain (remainder filled in from reference TRBV25-1 and TRBJ1-1): EADIYQTPRYLVIGTGKKITLECSQTMGHDKMYWYQQDPGMELHLIHYSYGVNSTEKGDLSSESTVSRIRTEHFPLTLESARPSHTSQYLCASSERGYTEAFFGQGTRLTVV.

The chain's CDR3 is CASSLPGGAADTQYF. As DNA, the CDR3 is TGTGCCAGCAGCTTACCAGGGGGCGCGGCAGATACGCAGTATTTT. This chain joins TRBV7-3 and TRBJ2-3, with 8 bases fitting TRBD1. The CDR3 is 15 amino acids. Germline CDR1 and CDR2: SGHTA and FQGTGA. After removal of 2 bases from V and 4 bases from J, the junction contained 5 bases not matched to a gene.

This chain connects TRBV2 to TRBJ1-1, with 9 nucleotides matching TRBD1. V was pared by 6 bases and J by 6 bases, with 8 bases of the junction left unmatched. This CDR3 spans 14 amino acids. Germline V lookup: CDR1 SNHLY, CDR2 FYNNEI. The DNA of the CDR3 is TGTGCCAGCAGGGGACAGGGCATCGACCCTGAAGCTTTCTTT. Encoded protein: CASRGQGIDPEAFF. The whole variable domain, filled in from reference TRBV2 and TRBJ1-1, reads EPEVTQTPSHQVTQMGQEVILRCVPISNHLYFYWYRQILGQKVEFLVSFYNNEISEKSEIFDDQFSVERPDGSNFTLKIRSTKLEDSAMYFCASRGQGIDPEAFFGQGTRLTVV.

V and J are TRBV18 and TRBJ1-4, with 7 bases that match TRBD1. V shed 10 bases, J shed 7 bases, and the junction held 15 bases outside the gene matches. CDR3 size: 15 residues. Per the germline V gene, CDR1 is KGHSH and CDR2 is LQKENI. The CDR3 nucleotides are TGTGCCACCACCTCAGGGCAGGGGGGTGGTGAAAAACTGTTTTTT. It translates to CATTSGQGGGEKLFF. The full variable domain, with the rest looked up from reference TRBV18 and TRBJ1-4, is NAGVMQNPRHLVRRRGQEARLRCSPMKGHSHVYWYRQLPEEGLKFMVYLQKENIIDESGMPKERFSAEFPKEGPSILRIQQVVRGDSAAYFCATTSGQGGGEKLFFGSGTQLSVL.

The rearrangement uses TRBV28 and TRBJ2-7; 8 nucleotides line up with TRBD1. This CDR3 contains 17 residues. Germline V gene data show CDR1 as MDHEN and CDR2 as SYDVKM. Trimming at V came to 5 bases and at J to 6 bases, leaving 18 bases not matched to a gene. The DNA of the CDR3 is TGTGCCAGCAGTCCCCGGCCTTGGACAGGGATCGCGTCCGAGCAGTACTTC. Amino acids: CASSPRPWTGIASEQYF.

This rearrangement joins TRBV7-2 to TRBJ1-1; D uncertain. Germline CDR1 and CDR2: SGHTA and FQGNSA. The CDR3 is 14 amino acids. V gave up 5 bases and J gave up 3 bases, with 13 bases separating them. In nucleotides, the CDR3 is TGTGCCAGCAGCGTGACACTACTGTACACTGAAGCTTTCTTT. Its protein is CASSVTLLYTEAFF.

The rearrangement uses TRBV28 and TRBJ1-6; possible D gene TRBD1, 6 bases. The CDR3 extends over 15 amino acids. Germline loops: CDR1 MDHEN, CDR2 SYDVKM. V was clipped by 6 bases and J by 9 bases, with 18 bases between them. The CDR3 nucleotides read TGTGCCAGCAGAAAAGAGCGGGTACAGGGTTCACCCCTCCACTTT. This translates into CASRKERVQGSPLHF.

The genes are TRBV7-5 and TRBJ2-7; the table names TRBD2, a call not compared with the DNA. TRBV7-5 is a known pseudogene. This CDR3 comprises 15 residues. CDR3 DNA sequence: TGTGCCAGACCCGGGCGGGGGCACTTCAGCTACGAGCAGTACTTC. Translated, it gives CARPGRGHFSYEQYF.

This sequence joins TRBV19 and TRBJ2-3, with D maybe TRBD1 (6 bases). The CDR3 is 14 residues long. Germline V lookup: CDR1 LNHDA, CDR2 SQIVND (reference sequence). Trimming took 8 bases from V and 2 from J, leaving 14 bases between them. The CDR3 nucleotides are TGTGCCAGTGGGGGCCGTTCCCACACAGATACGCAGTATTTT. Its protein is CASGGRSHTDTQYF.